This entry lists 20 T cell receptor beta chains sequenced from one sample in a study of shared clonotypes between healthy human individuals. Generated by immunoSEQ multiplex PCR, the TCRdb table keeps only in-frame clones and is missing some. The sample carries some 2,000,000 clones, about 95% recorded once. It was CD45RO-negative cells, positively selected for CCR7, that made up naive CD8 cells, with terminally differentiated effector memory CD45RA+ cells excluded. Material for sequencing was naive CD8+ T cells sorted from blood. The receptors were gathered from a man aged 18 to 30 in good health.

The chain uses TRBV27 and TRBJ1-1, with D possibly being TRBD1 (5 bases). Germline V lookup: CDR1 MNHEY, CDR2 SMNVEV (reference sequence). Trimming shortened V by 2 bases and J by 6 bases, and 13 bases separated the two germline ends. CDR3 length equals 14 residues. Written as DNA, the CDR3 is TGTGCCAGCAGTTTACAGGGAGAACGTCCTGAAGCTTTCTTT. Its translation: CASSLQGERPEAFF.

The chain links TRBV5-5 to TRBJ1-5; D call uncertain. The CDR3 has 13 amino acids. V was cut by 3 bases and J by 6 bases, with 10 bases left in between. Germline V CDR1 and CDR2: SGHKS, YYEKEE (reference sequence). The CDR3 region is CASSSDPGQPQHF. As DNA, the CDR3 is TGTGCCAGCAGCTCCGACCCTGGTCAGCCCCAGCATTTT.

This clone was recorded only once. This chain uses TRBV6-6 with TRBJ2-7; tentatively, D is TRBD2 (5 bases). CDR1 and CDR2 (germline): MNHNY, SVGAGI (reference sequence). Trimming removed 7 bases at V and 6 bases at J, with 22 bases between. The CDR3 totals 15 residues. The CDR3 loop reads CASTLEAGIRGEQYF. The CDR3 DNA reads TGTGCCAGCACCCTAGAGGCCGGGATAAGAGGCGAGCAGTACTTC.

This clone was seen a single time. The chain is built from TRBV6-5 and TRBJ2-7; D unclear. Trimming took 6 bases from V and 6 from J, leaving 6 bases between them. From germline, CDR1 is MNHEY and CDR2 SVGAGI. The CDR3 extends over 10 amino acids. CDR3 in DNA: TGTGCCAGCAGCCTATCCGAGCAGTACTTC. The encoded protein is CASSLSEQYF.

The rearrangement uses TRBV27 and TRBJ1-5, with D hard to call. V was clipped by 4 bases and J by 6 bases, with 22 bases between them. Germline CDR1 MNHEY, CDR2 SMNVEV (reference sequence). This CDR3 has 17 residues. The CDR3 DNA follows: TGTGCCAGCAGTTCCTCTTTCGGGAACTTGGACGGTCAGCCCCAGCATTTT. It encodes CASSSSFGNLDGQPQHF.

In nucleotides, the CDR3 is TGTGCCAGTAGTACCCGAAGTCACGGTACCTACGAGCAGTACTTC. Protein sequence: CASSTRSHGTYEQYF. V is TRBV19 and J is TRBJ2-7, with D uncertain. The CDR3 is 15 amino acids. The V gene's germline CDR1 is LNHDA and CDR2 SQIVND (reference sequence). V shed 4 bases and J shed 2 bases, with 15 bases lying between them.

The chain is built from TRBV7-2 and TRBJ2-7, with 16 bases identical to TRBD2. CDR3 length: 15 residues. Germline CDR1 SGHTA, CDR2 FQGNSA. Germline trimming cut 4 bases from V and 7 bases from J; bases unmatched to any gene: 4. CDR3 bases: TGTGCCAGCAGCTGGGGACTAGCGGGAGGGAGGGAGCAGTACTTC. Translating gives CASSWGLAGGREQYF.

This clone has only one observation. This chain links TRBV5-4 with TRBJ2-7, with TRBD2 matching 10 bases. CDR1 is SGHNT, CDR2 YYREEE, per germline (reference sequence). V lost 7 bases and J lost 4; bases outside the gene matches: 5. The CDR3 covers 13 residues. The CDR3 loop reads CASRTSGEYEQYF. The CDR3 DNA follows: TGTGCCAGCCGCACTAGCGGGGAATACGAGCAGTACTTC.

This chain links TRBV27 with TRBJ2-1, with 7 bases matching TRBD1. The V and J ends lost 3 bases and 2 bases, in that order; junction bases with no gene match: 10. The CDR3 has 17 residues. CDR1 is MNHEY, CDR2 SMNVEV, per germline (reference sequence). DNA for the CDR3: TGTGCCAGCAGTTTGTCGTATGGGACAGAAACCTACAATGAGCAGTTCTTC. Translation gives CASSLSYGTETYNEQFF.

This clone has a single count. This chain connects TRBV15 to TRBJ1-2; D perhaps matches TRBD1 (5 bases). V lost 5 bases to trimming and J lost 4 bases, with 17 bases between them. CDR1 is LNHNV, CDR2 YYDKDF, per germline (reference sequence). The CDR3 covers 15 residues. The CDR3 sequence is CATSPPEGVLYGYTF. The CDR3 coding sequence is TGTGCCACCAGCCCGCCCGAAGGGGTCCTCTATGGCTACACCTTC.

In regard to this clone: The same CDR3 also results from other DNA sequences found in this sample. V and J are TRBV5-6 and TRBJ2-7, with TRBD2 matching 7 bases. The V gene's germline CDR1 is SGHDT and CDR2 YYEEEE. J gave up 4 bases and V 0 bases, and 4 bases lay outside the gene matches. CDR3 length: 14 amino acids. The CDR3 DNA sequence: TGTGCCAGCAGCTTGGCGCTAGCGGATTACGAGCAGTACTTC. Translation gives CASSLALADYEQYF.

The V call is TRBV4-1, the J call TRBJ2-2; TRBD2 aligns across 10 bases. This CDR3 has 17 residues. V lost 4 bases to trimming and J lost 7 bases; unmatched junction nucleotides: 12. Germline CDR1 MGHRA, CDR2 YSYEKL. The CDR3 coding sequence is TGCGCCAGCAGCCCCTTCCGGCTAGCGGGGGAGGTCGGGGAGCTGTTTTTT. This gives the protein CASSPFRLAGEVGELFF.

The chain couples TRBV4-1 to TRBJ2-7, with 13 bases lining up with TRBD2. Germline trimming cut 3 bases from V and 7 bases from J; bases unmatched to any gene: 6. This CDR3 has 15 residues. Germline assignment: CDR1 MGHRA and CDR2 YSYEKL. The CDR3 DNA is TGCGCCAGCAGCCACGGACTAGCGGGGGCTGCGGAGCAGTACTTC. Translated: CASSHGLAGAAEQYF.

This sequence joins TRBV7-9 and TRBJ1-3; TRBD1 is a possible D gene (5 bases). Looked up from germline, CDR1 is SEHNR and CDR2 is FQNEAQ (reference sequence). This CDR3 comprises 17 residues. V lost 7 bases and J 0 bases, leaving 19 bases between the germline ends. The CDR3 sequence: CASTHSRGTISGNTIYF. The CDR3 region has the DNA TGTGCCAGCACTCATTCGAGGGGCACAATCTCTGGAAACACCATATATTTT.

The sample holds one count of this clone. The chain couples TRBV6-6 to TRBJ2-7; 7 positions agree with TRBD1. V lost 7 bases to trimming and J lost 2 bases; unmatched junction nucleotides: 8. The germline V gene encodes CDR1 MNHNY and CDR2 SVGAGI (reference sequence). The CDR3 totals 14 residues. The DNA for the CDR3 is TGTGCCAGCAAACCACAGGGGACCCCCTACGAGCAGTACTTC. Translation: CASKPQGTPYEQYF.

This chain connects TRBV13 to TRBJ2-7; 10 bases are shared with TRBD2. This CDR3 spans 15 amino acids. Germline loops: CDR1 PRHDT, CDR2 FYEKMQ (reference sequence). With V trimmed by 6 bases and J by 5 bases, 10 bases remained unmatched. The CDR3 protein is CASSYSGLAMNEQYF. CDR3 bases: TGTGCCAGCAGTTATTCGGGACTAGCGATGAACGAGCAGTACTTC.

The genes are TRBV5-1 and TRBJ2-7; 8 bases are shared with TRBD1. Germline V gene data show CDR1 as SGHRS and CDR2 as YFSETQ. This CDR3 region has 16 residues. With 0 bases clipped from V and 5 bases from J, the junction kept 10 bases outside the gene matches. This chain's CDR3 is CASSLAGRDRLDEQYF. DNA of the CDR3: TGCGCCAGCAGCTTGGCGGGTAGGGACAGGCTGGACGAGCAGTACTTC.

This chain joins TRBV6-5 and TRBJ2-5, with 11 bases fitting TRBD2. Per the germline V gene, CDR1 is MNHEY and CDR2 is SVGAGI. This CDR3 has 15 residues. V shed 6 bases, J shed 1 base, and the junction held 4 bases outside the gene matches. Written as DNA, the CDR3 is TGTGCCAGCAGCCCGACTAGCGGGGTCCAAGAGACCCAGTACTTC. This encodes CASSPTSGVQETQYF.

The V and J genes are TRBV12-5 and TRBJ2-1; TRBD1 might be the D (6 bases). Looked up from germline, CDR1 is LGHNT and CDR2 is FRNRAP. Trimming removed 5 bases at V and 3 bases at J, with 20 bases between. This CDR3 comprises 17 residues. The CDR3 region is CASGPETGWAYYNEQFF. The CDR3 nucleotides read TGTGCTAGTGGTCCAGAGACAGGTTGGGCTTACTACAATGAGCAGTTCTTC.

This clone occurred once. The chain carries TRBV27 and TRBJ2-7; D unclear. V gave up 2 bases and J gave up 2 bases, with 10 bases separating them. From germline, CDR1 is MNHEY and CDR2 SMNVEV (reference sequence). The CDR3 runs to 14 residues. CDR3 loop: CASSLRAVTYEQYF. In DNA form, the CDR3 reads TGTGCCAGCAGTTTAAGGGCAGTCACCTACGAGCAGTACTTC.